This T cell receptor beta chain originates from a study of cytomegalovirus exposure and HLA in healthy donors. Points from the study as a whole: A few CMV-associated chains proved CMV antigen-specific in vitro.

Of note for this clone: Its antigen is unknown.

Though nominally healthy at sampling, donors likely had unrecorded immune exposures. This CDR3 has 10 residues. The V and J ends lost 7 bases and 3 bases respectively, with 6 bases between them. Per the germline V gene, CDR1 is GTSNPN and CDR2 is SVGIG (reference sequence). 60 Vbeta and 13 Jbeta primers were used in PCR. The assay was immunoSEQ multiplex PCR, and TCRdb's table has in-frame clones only and misses some. The data contain some 66,000 clones, around 80% of them singletons. J is TRBJ1-1 and V is TRBV30; D ambiguous. The origin of this receptor is a woman in her 30s in good health and CMV-seronegative. Input material: PBMCs. CDR3 residues: CALADTEAFF. In DNA, the CDR3 is TGTGCCTTGGCAGACACTGAAGCTTTCTTT.